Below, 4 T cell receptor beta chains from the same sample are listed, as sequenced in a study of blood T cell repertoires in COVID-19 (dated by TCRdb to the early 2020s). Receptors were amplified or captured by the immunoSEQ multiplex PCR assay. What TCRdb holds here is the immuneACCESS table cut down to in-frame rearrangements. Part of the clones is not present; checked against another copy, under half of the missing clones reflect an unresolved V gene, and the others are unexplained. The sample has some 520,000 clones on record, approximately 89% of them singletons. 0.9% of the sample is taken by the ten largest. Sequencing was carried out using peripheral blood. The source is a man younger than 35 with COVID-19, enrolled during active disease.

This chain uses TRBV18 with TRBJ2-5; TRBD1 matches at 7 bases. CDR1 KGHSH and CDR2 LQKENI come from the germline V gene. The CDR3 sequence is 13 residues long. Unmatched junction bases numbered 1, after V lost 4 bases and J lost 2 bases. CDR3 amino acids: CASSLDRQETQYF. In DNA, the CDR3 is TGTGCCAGCTCACTGGACAGGCAAGAGACCCAGTACTTC.

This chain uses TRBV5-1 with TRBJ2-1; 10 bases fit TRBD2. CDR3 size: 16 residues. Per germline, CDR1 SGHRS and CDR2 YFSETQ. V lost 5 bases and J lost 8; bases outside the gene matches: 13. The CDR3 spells CASSRTSGPWGDEQFF. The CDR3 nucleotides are TGCGCCAGCAGTCGGACTAGCGGCCCCTGGGGGGATGAGCAGTTCTTC.

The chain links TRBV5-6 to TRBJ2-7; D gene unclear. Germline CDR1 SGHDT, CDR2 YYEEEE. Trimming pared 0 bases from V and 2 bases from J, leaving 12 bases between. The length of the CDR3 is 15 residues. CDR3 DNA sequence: TGTGCCAGCAGCTTGGCGGTTACGGAGACCTACGAGCAGTACTTC. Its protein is CASSLAVTETYEQYF.

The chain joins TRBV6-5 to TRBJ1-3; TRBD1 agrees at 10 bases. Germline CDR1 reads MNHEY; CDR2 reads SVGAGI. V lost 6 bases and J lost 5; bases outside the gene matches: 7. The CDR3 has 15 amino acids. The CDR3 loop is CASRATGGGRNTIYF. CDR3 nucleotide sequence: TGTGCCAGCAGAGCGACAGGGGGCGGAAGAAACACCATATATTTT.